This TCR beta chain is from a study of PD-1 blockade in classical Hodgkin lymphoma. On this clone: What it binds is not known.

Regarding the study as a whole: Healthy donors reportedly exceeded newly diagnosed patients in baseline TCR diversity. Although disease activity or prior therapy may be involved, causes of the repertoire differences remain undefined.

Time point of the sample: newly diagnosed, previously untreated cHL patient sample. Thawed PBMCs were the source of CD4+ T cells, purified by magnetic negative selection. Comparison used PBMCs from newly diagnosed, untreated classical Hodgkin lymphoma. Here immunoSEQ multiplex PCR was the method, and the copy in TCRdb shows in-frame clones only, minus some. The repertoire holds fewer than 40,000 clones, 88% seen once, with 1% to 1.5% in the top ten. Germline CDR1 is SNHLY and CDR2 is FYNNEI. This CDR3 contains 14 residues. Unmatched junction bases numbered 3, after V lost 6 bases and J lost 2 bases. This TCR was recovered from a human donor with classical Hodgkin lymphoma. V gene TRBV2 combines with J gene TRBJ1-2; 10 bases agree with TRBD1. The sample was CD4+ T cells from blood. CDR3 nucleotide sequence: TGTGCCAGCAGCGCGGACAGGGGGAACTATGGCTACACCTTC. Its protein is CASSADRGNYGYTF.